There are a few counts of the clone carrying this TCR beta chain. Its antigen is unidentified. The ends were cut back, 8 bases at V and 3 bases at J, with 24 bases in the middle. The CDR3 contains 17 residues. The germline CDR1 and CDR2 sequences are MNHNS and SASEGT. TCR beta libraries were built with iRepertoire HTBI primers and Arm-PCR of CDR3 regions. TCRdb re-called the multiplex PCR reads through MiXCR, storing one row per CDR3 protein. The sample holds 400,000 or so distinct CDR3 sequences; about 25% are singletons and the top ten take approximately 26%. Indicated time point: persistent/refractory GD, antithyroid drugs over 5 years with positive TRAb. PBMC-derived RNA was used for the TCR library. These data are taken from a study of regulatory T cells in long-lasting Graves disease. Whole-study results and caveats: Persistent disease showed a preference for TRBV28, TRBJ1-2 and TRBJ2-5. Fewer public clonotypes were shared by new patients (around 1,000) than by persistent patients (2,741).

The specimen was peripheral blood mononuclear cells (PBMCs), collected when the disease was refractory, from a patient treated with antithyroid drugs. The TCR sequence derives from a female donor with Graves disease. V and J are TRBV6-1 and TRBJ2-3, with D possibly matching TRBD1 (5 bases). The CDR3 DNA sequence: TGTGCCAGCCTAAATGATGGGGCTGGTTTTTTTACAGATACGCAGTATTTT. This codes for CASLNDGAGFFTDTQYF.